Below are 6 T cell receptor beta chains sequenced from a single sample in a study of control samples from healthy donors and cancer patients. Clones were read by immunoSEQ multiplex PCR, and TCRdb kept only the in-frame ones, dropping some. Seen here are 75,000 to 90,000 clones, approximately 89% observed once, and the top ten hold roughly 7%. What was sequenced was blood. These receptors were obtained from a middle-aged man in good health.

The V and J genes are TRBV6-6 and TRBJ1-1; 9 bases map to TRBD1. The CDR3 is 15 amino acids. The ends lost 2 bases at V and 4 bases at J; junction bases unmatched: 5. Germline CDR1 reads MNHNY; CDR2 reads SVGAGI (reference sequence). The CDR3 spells CASSYGTGSGTEAFF. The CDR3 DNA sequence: TGTGCCAGCAGTTACGGGACAGGGTCGGGCACTGAAGCTTTCTTT.

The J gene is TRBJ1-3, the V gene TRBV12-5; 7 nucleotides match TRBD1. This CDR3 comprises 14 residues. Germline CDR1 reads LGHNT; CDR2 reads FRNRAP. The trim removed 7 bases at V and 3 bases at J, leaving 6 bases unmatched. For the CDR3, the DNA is TGTGCTAGTGAAAGGGGGCAGGGTGGAAACACCATATATTTT. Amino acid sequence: CASERGQGGNTIYF.

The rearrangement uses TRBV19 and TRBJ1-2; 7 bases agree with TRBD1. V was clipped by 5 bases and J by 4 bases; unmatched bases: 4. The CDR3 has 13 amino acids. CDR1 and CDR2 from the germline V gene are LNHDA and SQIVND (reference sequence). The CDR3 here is CASSATGFYGYTF. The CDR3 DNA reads TGTGCCAGTAGTGCGACAGGGTTCTATGGCTACACCTTC.

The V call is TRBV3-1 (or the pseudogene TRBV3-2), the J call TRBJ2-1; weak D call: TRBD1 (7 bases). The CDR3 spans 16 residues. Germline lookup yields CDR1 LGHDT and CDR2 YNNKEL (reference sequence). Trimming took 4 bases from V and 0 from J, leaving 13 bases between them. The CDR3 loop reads CASSPGGGSSYNEQFF. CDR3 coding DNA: TGTGCCAGCAGCCCTGGAGGGGGCAGCTCCTACAATGAGCAGTTCTTC.

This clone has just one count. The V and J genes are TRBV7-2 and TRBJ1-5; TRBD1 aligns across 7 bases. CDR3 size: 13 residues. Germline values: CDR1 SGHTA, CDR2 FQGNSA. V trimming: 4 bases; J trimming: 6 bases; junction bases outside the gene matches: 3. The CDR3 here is CASSSTGTQPQHF. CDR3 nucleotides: TGTGCCAGCAGCTCGACAGGGACTCAGCCCCAGCATTTT.

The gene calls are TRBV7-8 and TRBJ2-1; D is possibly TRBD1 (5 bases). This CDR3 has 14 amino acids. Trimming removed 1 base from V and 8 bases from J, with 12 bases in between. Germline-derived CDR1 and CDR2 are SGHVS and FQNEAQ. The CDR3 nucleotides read TGTGCCAGCAGCTTAGAGAGCCAGGGCGATGAGCAGTTCTTC. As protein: CASSLESQGDEQFF.